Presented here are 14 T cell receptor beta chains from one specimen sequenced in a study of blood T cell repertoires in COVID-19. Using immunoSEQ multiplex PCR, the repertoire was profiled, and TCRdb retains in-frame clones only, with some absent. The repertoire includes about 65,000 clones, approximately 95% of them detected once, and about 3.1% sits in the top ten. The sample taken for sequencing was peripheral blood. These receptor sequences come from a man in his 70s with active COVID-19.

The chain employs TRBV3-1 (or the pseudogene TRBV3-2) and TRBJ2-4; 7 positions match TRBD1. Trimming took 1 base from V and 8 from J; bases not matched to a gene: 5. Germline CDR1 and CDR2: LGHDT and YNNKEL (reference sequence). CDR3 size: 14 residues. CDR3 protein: CASSQGQGRDIQYF. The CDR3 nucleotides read TGTGCCAGCAGCCAAGGACAGGGTAGAGACATTCAGTACTTC.

The CDR3, as DNA: TGTGCCAGCGGGGCAGGAGAGACCCAGTACTTC. Amino acids: CASGAGETQYF. The chain couples TRBV2 to TRBJ2-5; a weak D match, TRBD1 (5 bases). Trimming stripped 8 bases from V and 4 bases from J, with 8 bases between. Germline V gives CDR1 SNHLY, CDR2 FYNNEI. This CDR3 spans 11 amino acids.

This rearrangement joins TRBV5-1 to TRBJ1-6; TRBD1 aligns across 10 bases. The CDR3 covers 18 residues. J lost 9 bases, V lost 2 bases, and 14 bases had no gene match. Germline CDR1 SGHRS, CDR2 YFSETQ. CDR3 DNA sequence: TGCGCCAGCAGCTTAGCCGCCCGACGGGGACAGGGGAGTTCACCCCTCCACTTT. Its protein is CASSLAARRGQGSSPLHF.

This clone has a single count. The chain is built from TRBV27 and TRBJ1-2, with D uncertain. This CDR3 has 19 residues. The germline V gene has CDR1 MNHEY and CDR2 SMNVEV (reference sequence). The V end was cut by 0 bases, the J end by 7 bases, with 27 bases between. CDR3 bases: TGTGCCAGCAGTTTATCGAGGACTCCGGGTGGGTTGGGGTGGTCTGGCTACACCTTC. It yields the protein CASSLSRTPGGLGWSGYTF.

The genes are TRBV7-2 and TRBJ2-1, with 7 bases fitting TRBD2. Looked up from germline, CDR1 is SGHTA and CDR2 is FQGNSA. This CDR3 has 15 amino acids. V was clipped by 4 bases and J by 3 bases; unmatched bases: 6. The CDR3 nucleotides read TGTGCCAGCAGCTCCATCGGGACTAACTACAATGAGCAGTTCTTC. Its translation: CASSSIGTNYNEQFF. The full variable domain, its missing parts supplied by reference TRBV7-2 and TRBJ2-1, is GAGVSQSPSNKVTEKGKDVELRCDPISGHTALYWYRQSLGQGLEFLIYFQGNSAPDKSGLPSDRFSAERTGGSVSTLTIQRTQQEDSAVYLCASSSIGTNYNEQFFGPGTRLTVL.

The CDR3 reads CASSELSGGSETQYF. CDR3 bases: TGTGCCAGCAGTGAACTTTCGGGGGGATCAGAGACCCAGTACTTC. This chain uses TRBV28 with TRBJ2-5; TRBD2 agrees at 7 bases. Germline-derived CDR1 and CDR2 are MDHEN and SYDVKM. The CDR3 contains 15 residues. Trimming at V came to 5 bases and at J to 4 bases, leaving 10 bases not matched to a gene.

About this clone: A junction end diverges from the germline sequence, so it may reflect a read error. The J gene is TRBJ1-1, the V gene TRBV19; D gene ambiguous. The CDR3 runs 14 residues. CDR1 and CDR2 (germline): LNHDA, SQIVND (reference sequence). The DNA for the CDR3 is TGTGCCAGTAGTATAGGCGGTGTGAAAACTGAAGCTTTCTTT. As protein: CASSIGGVKTEAFF.

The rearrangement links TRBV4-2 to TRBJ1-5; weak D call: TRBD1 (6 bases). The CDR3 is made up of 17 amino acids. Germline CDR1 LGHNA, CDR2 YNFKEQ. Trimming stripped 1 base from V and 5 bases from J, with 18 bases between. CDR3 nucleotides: TGTGCCAGCAGCCAAGTGGTGGGTCAGGGGCAAGATCAGCCCCAGCATTTT. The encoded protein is CASSQVVGQGQDQPQHF.

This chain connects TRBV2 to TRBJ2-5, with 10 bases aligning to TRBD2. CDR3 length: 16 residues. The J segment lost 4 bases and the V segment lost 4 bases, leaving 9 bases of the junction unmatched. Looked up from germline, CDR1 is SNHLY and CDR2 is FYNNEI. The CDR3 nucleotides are TGTGCCAGCAGTGTTAAGGGAGCGGGGGGGGGAGAGACCCAGTACTTC. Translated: CASSVKGAGGGETQYF.

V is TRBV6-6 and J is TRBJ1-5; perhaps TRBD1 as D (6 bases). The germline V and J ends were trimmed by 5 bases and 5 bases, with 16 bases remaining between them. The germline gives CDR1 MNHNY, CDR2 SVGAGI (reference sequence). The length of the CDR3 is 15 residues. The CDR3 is CASSQQTGRDQPQHF. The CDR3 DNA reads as TGTGCCAGCAGTCAACAAACAGGGAGGGATCAGCCCCAGCATTTT.

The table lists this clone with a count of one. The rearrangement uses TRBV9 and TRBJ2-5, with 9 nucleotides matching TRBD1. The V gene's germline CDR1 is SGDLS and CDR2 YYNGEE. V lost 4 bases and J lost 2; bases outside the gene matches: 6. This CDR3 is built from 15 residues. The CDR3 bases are TGTGCCAGCAGCTTTGCCGGGACAGGGCAAGAGACCCAGTACTTC. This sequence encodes CASSFAGTGQETQYF.

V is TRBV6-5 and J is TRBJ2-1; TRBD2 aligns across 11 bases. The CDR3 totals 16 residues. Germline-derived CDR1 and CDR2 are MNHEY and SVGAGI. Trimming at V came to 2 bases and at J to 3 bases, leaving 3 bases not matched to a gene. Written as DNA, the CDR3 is TGTGCCAGCAGTTACACTAGCGGGGGATACTACAATGAGCAGTTCTTC. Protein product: CASSYTSGGYYNEQFF.

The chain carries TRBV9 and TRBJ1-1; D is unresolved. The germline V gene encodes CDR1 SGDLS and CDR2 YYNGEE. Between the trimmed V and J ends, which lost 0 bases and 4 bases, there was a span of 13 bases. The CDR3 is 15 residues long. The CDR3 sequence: CASSVGGIGSTEAFF. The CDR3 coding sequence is TGTGCCAGCAGCGTAGGTGGTATAGGGAGCACTGAAGCTTTCTTT. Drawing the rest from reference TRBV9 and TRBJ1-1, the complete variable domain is DSGVTQTPKHLITATGQRVTLRCSPRSGDLSVYWYQQSLDQGLQFLIQYYNGEERAKGNILERFSAQQFPDLHSELNLSSLELGDSALYFCASSVGGIGSTEAFFGQGTRLTVV.

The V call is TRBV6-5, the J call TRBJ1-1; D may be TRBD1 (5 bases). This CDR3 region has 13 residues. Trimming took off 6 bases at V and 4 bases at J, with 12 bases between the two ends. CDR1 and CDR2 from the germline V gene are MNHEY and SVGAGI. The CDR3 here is CASSRGSGTEAFF. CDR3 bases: TGTGCCAGCAGCCGGGGGTCGGGCACTGAAGCTTTCTTT.